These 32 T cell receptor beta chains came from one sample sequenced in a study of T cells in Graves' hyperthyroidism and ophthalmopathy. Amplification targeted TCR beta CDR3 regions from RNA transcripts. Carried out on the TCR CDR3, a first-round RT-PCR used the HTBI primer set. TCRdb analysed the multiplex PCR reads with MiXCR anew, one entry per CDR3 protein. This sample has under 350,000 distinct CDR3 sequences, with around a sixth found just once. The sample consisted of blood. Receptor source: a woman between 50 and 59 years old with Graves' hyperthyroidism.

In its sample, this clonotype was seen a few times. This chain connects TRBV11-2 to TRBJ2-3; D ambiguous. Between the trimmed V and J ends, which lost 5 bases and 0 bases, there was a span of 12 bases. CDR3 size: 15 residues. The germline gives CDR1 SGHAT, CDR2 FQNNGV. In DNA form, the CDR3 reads TGTGCCAGCAGCCAAGGGCACACGAGCACAGATACGCAGTATTTT. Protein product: CASSQGHTSTDTQYF.

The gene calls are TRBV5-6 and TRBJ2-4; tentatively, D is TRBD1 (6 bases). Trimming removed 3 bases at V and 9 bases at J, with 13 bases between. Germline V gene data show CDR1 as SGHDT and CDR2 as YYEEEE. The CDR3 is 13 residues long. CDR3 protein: CASSWAGEGIQYF. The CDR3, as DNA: TGTGCCAGCAGCTGGGCAGGGGAAGGCATTCAGTACTTC. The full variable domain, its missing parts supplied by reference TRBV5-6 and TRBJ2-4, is DAGVTQSPTHLIKTRGQQVTLRCSPKSGHDTVSWYQQALGQGPQFIFQYYEEEERQRGNFPDRFSGHQFPNYSSELNVNALLLGDSALYLCASSWAGEGIQYFGAGTRLSVL.

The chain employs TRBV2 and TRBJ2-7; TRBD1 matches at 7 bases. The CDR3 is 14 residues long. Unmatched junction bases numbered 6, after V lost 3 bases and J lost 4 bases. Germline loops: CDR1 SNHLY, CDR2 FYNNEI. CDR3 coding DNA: TGTGCCAGCAGTGAGAGCAGGGGGTCTTACGAGCAGTACTTC. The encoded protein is CASSESRGSYEQYF.

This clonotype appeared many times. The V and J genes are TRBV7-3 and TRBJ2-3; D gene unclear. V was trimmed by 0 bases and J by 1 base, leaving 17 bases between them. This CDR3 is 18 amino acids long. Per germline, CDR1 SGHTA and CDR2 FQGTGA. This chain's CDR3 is CASSLTRAPTRCTDTQYF. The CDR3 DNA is TGTGCCAGCAGCTTAACCCGGGCTCCCACCCGCTGCACAGATACGCAGTATTTT.

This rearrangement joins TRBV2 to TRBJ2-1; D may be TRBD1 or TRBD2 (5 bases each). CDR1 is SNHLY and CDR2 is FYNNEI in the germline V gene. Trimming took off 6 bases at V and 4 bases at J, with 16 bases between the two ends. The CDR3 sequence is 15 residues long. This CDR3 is CASRESSGPYNEQFF. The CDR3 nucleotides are TGTGCCAGCAGAGAGAGCTCGGGACCTTACAATGAGCAGTTCTTC.

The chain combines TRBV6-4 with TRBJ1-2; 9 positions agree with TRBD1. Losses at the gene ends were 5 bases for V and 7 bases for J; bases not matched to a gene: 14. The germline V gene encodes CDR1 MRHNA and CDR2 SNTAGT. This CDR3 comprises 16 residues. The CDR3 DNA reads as TGTGCCAGCAGTCAAAGTCCGGGACAGGGTGTCCGTGGCTACACCTTC. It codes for CASSQSPGQGVRGYTF.

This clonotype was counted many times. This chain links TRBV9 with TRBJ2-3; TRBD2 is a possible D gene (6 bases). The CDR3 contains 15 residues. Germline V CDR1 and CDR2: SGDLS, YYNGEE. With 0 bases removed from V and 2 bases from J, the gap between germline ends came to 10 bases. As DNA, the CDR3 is TGTGCCAGCAGCGTAGCCGGGGGATTCACAGATACGCAGTATTTT. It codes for CASSVAGGFTDTQYF.

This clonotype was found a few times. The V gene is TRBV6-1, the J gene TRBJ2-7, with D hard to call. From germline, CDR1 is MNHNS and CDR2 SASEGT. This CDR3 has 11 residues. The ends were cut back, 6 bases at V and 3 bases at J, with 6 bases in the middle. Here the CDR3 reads CASRLDYEQYV. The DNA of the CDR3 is TGTGCCAGCAGGTTAGACTACGAGCAGTACGTC.

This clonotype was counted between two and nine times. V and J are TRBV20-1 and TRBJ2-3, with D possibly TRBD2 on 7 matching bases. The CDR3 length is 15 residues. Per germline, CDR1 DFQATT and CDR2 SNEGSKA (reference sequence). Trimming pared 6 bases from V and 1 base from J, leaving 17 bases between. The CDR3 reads CSALYGGRGTDTQYF. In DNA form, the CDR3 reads TGCAGTGCCTTATACGGGGGGCGGGGCACAGATACGCAGTATTTT.

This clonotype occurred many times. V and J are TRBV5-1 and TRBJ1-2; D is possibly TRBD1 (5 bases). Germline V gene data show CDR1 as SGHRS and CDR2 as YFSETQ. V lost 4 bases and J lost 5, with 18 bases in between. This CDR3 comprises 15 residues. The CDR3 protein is CASSLGQSGPYGYTF. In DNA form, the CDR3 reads TGCGCCAGCAGCCTGGGTCAGTCGGGGCCTTATGGCTACACCTTC.

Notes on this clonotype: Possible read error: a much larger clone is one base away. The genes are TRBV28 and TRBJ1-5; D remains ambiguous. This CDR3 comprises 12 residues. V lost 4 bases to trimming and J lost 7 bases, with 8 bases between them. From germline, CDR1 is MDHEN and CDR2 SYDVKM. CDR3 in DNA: TGTGCCAGCAGTTCATATCCCCAGCCCCAGCATTTT. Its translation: CASSSYPQPQHF.

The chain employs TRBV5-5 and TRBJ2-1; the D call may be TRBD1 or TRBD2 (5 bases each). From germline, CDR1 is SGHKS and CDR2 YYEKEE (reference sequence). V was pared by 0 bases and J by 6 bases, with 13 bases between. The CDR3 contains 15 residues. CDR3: CASSLGGTPRNEQFF. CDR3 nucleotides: TGTGCCAGCAGCTTGGGAGGGACCCCTCGCAATGAGCAGTTCTTC.

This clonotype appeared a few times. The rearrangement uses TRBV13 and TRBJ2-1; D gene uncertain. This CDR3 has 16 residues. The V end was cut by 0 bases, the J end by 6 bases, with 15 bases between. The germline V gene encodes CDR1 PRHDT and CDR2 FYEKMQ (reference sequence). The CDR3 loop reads CASSLGGSWGTNEQFF. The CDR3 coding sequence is TGTGCCAGCAGCTTAGGGGGCAGTTGGGGAACCAATGAGCAGTTCTTC.

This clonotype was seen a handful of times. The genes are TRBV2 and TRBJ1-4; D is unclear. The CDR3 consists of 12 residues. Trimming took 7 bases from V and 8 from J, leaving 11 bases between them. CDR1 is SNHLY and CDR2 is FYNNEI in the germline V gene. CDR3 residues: CASIGMREKLFF. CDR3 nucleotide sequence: TGTGCCAGCATAGGGATGAGAGAAAAACTGTTTTTT.

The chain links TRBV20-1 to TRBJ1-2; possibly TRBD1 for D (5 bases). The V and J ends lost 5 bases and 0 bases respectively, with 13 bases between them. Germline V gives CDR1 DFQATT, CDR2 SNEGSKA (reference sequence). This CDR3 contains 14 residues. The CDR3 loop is CSAPRPTANYGYTF. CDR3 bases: TGCAGTGCTCCCCGACCGACAGCTAACTATGGCTACACCTTC.

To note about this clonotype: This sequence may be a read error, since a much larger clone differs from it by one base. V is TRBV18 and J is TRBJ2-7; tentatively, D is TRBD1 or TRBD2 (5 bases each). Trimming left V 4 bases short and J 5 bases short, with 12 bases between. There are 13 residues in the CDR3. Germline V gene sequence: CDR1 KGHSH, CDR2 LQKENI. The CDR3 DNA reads TGTGCCAGCTCACTTACGGGGCGTCACGAGCAGTACGTC. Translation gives CASSLTGRHEQYV.

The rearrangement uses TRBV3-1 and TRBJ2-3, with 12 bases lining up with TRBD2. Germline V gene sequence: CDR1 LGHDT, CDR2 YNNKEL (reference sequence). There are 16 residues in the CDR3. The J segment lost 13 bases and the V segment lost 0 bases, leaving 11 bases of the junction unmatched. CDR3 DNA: TGTGCCAGCAGCCAAGATCCGGGGCTAGCGGGAGGGCCTAAGTATTTT. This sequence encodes CASSQDPGLAGGPKYF.

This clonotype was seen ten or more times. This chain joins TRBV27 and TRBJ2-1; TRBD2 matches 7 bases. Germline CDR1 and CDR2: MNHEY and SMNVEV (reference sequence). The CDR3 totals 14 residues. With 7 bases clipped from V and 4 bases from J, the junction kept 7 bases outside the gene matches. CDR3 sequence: CASIRVAGYNEQFF. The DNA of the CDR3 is TGTGCCAGCATTAGAGTAGCGGGTTACAATGAGCAGTTCTTC.

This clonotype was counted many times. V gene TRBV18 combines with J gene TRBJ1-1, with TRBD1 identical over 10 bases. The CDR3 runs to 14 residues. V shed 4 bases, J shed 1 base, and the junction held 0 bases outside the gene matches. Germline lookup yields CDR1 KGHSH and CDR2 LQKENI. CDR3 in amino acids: CASSRQGANTEAFF. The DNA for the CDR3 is TGTGCCAGCTCACGACAGGGGGCGAACACTGAAGCTTTCTTT.

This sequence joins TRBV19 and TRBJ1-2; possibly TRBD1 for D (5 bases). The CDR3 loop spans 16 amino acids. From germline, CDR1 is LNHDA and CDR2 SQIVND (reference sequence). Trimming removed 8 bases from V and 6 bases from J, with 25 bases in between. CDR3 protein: CASQEAGLRSGDGYTF. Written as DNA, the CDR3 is TGTGCCAGTCAAGAGGCAGGGCTGAGGAGCGGGGATGGCTACACCTTC.

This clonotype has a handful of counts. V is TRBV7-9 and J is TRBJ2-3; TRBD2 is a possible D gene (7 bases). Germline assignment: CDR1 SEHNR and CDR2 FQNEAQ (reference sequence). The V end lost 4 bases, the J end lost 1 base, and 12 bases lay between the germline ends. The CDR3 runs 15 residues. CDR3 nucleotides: TGTGCCAGCAGCTCAAAAGGGGGGGGCACAGATACGCAGTATTTT. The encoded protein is CASSSKGGGTDTQYF.

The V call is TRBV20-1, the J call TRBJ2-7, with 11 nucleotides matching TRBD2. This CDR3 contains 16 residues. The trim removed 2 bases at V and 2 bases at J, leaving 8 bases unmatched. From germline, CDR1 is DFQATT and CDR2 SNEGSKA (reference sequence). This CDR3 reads CSARPGTSGGTYEQYF. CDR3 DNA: TGCAGTGCTAGACCCGGGACTAGCGGAGGGACCTACGAGCAGTACTTC.

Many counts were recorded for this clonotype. The CDR3 bases are TGTGCCTGGAGTGAGTCCGGGACCCCGGTGGGCTACGAGCAGTACTTC. Encoded protein: CAWSESGTPVGYEQYF. The chain is built from TRBV30 and TRBJ2-7; D is tentatively TRBD1 or TRBD2 (5 bases each). This CDR3 is 16 amino acids long. Germline V CDR1 and CDR2: GTSNPN, SVGIG (reference sequence). V dropped 1 base and J dropped 3 bases, with 19 bases sitting between them.

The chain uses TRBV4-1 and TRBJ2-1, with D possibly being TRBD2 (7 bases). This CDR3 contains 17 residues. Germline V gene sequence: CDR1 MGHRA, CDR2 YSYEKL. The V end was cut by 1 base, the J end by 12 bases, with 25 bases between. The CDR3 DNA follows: TGCGCCAGCAGCCAAGGCGGAGGGGGGGTAGCCCGGGGTGGGCAGTTCTTC. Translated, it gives CASSQGGGGVARGGQFF.

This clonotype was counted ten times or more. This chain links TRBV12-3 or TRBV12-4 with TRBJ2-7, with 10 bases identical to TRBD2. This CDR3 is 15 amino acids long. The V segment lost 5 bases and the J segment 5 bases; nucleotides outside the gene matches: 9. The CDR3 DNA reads TGTGCCAGCAGTCCTCCTAGCGGGAGAGGCGACGAGCAGTACTTC. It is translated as CASSPPSGRGDEQYF.

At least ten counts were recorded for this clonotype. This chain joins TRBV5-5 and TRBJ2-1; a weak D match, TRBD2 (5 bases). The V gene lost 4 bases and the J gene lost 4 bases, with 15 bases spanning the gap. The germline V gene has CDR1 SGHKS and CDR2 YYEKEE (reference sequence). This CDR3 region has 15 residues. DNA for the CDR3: TGTGCCAGCAGCCCTGACCTCGGCGGGTACAATGAGCAGTTCTTC. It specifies CASSPDLGGYNEQFF.

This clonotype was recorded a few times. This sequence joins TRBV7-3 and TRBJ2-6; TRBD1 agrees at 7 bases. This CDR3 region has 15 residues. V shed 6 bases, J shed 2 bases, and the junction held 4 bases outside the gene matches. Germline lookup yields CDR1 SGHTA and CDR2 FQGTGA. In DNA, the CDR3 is TGTGCCAGCAGAAAGGGGGCTGCTGGGGCCAACGTCCTGACTTTC. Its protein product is CASRKGAAGANVLTF.

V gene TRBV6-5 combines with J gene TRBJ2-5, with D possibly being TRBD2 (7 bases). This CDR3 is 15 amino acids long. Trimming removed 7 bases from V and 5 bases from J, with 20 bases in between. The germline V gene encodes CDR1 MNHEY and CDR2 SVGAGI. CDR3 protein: CASTLTTGRGETQYF. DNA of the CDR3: TGTGCCAGCACCCTAACAACAGGGCGGGGGGAGACCCAGTACTTC.

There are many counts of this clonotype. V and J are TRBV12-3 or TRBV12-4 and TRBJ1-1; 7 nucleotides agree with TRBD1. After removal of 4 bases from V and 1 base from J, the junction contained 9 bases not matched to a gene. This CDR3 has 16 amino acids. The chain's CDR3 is CASSSPPGTANTEAFF. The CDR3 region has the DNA TGTGCCAGCAGTTCCCCCCCCGGGACAGCGAACACTGAAGCTTTCTTT.

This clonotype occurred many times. The CDR3 loop reads CASRDFGEQYF. The CDR3 coding sequence is TGTGCCAGCAGAGACTTCGGCGAGCAGTACTTC. The chain couples TRBV28 to TRBJ2-7, with D unclear. Germline V CDR1 and CDR2: MDHEN, SYDVKM. The CDR3 contains 11 residues. Trimming shortened V by 6 bases and J by 6 bases, and 9 bases separated the two germline ends.

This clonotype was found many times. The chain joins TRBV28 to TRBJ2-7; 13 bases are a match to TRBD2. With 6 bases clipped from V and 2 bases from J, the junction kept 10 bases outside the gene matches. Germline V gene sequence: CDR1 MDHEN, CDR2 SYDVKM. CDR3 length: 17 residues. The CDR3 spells CASSPPVGLAGAYEQYF. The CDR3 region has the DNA TGTGCCAGCAGCCCCCCCGTCGGACTAGCGGGAGCCTACGAGCAGTACTTC.

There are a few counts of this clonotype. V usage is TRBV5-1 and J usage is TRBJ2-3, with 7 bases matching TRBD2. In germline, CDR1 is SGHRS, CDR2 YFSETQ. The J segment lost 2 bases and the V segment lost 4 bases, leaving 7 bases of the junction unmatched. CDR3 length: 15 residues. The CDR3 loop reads CASSLLADPTDTQYF. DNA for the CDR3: TGCGCCAGCAGCCTTCTAGCGGACCCCACAGATACGCAGTATTTT.